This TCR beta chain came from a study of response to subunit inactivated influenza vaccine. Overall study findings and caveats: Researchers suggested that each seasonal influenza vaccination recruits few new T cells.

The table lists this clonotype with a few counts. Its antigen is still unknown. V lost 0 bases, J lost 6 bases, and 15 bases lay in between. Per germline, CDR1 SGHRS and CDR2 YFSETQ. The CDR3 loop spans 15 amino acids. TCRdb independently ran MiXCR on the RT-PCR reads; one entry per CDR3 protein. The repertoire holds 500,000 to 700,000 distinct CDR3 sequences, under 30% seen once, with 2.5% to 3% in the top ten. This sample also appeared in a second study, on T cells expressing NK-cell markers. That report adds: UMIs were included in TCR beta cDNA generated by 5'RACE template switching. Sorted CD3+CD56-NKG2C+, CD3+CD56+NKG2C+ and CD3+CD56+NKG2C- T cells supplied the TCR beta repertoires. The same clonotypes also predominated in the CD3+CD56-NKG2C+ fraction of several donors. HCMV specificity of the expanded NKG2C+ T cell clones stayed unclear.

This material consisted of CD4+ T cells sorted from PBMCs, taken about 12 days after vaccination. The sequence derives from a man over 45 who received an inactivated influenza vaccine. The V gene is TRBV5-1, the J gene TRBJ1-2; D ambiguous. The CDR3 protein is CASSLALGVSDGYTF. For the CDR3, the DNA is TGCGCCAGCAGCTTGGCCCTCGGGGTCTCGGATGGCTACACCTTC.